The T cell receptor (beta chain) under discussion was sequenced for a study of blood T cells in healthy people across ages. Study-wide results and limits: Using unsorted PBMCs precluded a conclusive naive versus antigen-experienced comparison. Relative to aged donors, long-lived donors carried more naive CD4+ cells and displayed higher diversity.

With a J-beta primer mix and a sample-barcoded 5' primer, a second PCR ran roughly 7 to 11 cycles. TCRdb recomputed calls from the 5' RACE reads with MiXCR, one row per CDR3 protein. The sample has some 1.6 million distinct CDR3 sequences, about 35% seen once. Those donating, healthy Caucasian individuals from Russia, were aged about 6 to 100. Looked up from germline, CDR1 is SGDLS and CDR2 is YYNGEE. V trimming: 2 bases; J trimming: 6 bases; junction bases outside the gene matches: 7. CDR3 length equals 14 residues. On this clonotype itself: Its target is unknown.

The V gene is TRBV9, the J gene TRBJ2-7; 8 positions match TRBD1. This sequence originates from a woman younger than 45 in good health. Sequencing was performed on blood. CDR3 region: CASSVGTGVTEQYF. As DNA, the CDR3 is TGTGCCAGCAGCGTCGGGACAGGAGTTACCGAGCAGTACTTC.